Listed below are T cell receptor beta chains from one sample, sequenced in a study of regulatory and conventional T cells in breast cancer. One entry per CDR3 protein results from TCRdb running MiXCR on the PCR reads. Of 15,000 to 20,000 distinct CDR3 sequences listed, about 31% are singletons. Sequences were obtained from conventional T cells from blood. The receptors stem from a female donor in good health. The CDR3 runs from the conserved cysteine through the conserved F or W. The D gene is left open where the match is weak. The size of a clone is reported for some rows only, either as once, few or many, or as a class for expanded clones.

TGTGCCAGCAGTGAAGCTAGCGGGGGGCCTTCTAGCACAGATACGCAGTATTTT,CASSEASGGPSSTDTQYF,.,TRBD2,TRBJ2-3,TRBV6-1
TGTGCCAGCAGCACAAACCCCGGTGATGGAAACACCATATATTTT,CASSTNPGDGNTIYF,medium-sized,.,TRBJ1-3,TRBV3-1
TGTGCCATCAGTGAGAGGGACAGGGCCACGTACCGTTTGGTGGATACGCAGTATTTT,CAISERDRATYRLVDTQYF,.,TRBD1,TRBJ2-3,TRBV10-3
TGTGCCAGCTCACCAGGGACGTTCCTCAATCAGCCCCAGCATTTT,CASSPGTFLNQPQHF,few,.,TRBJ1-5,TRBV18
TGTGCCAGCATTAGGGGGCGAGGGCAGCCCCAGCATTTT,CASIRGRGQPQHF,medium-sized,TRBD1,TRBJ1-5,TRBV2
TGTGCCAGCAGCACAGGGGTTGGCACCGGGGAGCTGTTTTTT,CASSTGVGTGELFF,few,TRBD1,TRBJ2-2,TRBV12-3/TRBV12-4
TGTGCCAGCAGCCAAGAAGCGGGGTCAGGGTGGCGGGGGGGCTACAATGAGCAGTTCTTC,CASSQEAGSGWRGGYNEQFF,medium-sized,TRBD2,TRBJ2-1,TRBV4-2
TGCGCCAGCAGCCATGTTGTCCCAAAAGCCAAAAACATTCAGTACTTC,CASSHVVPKAKNIQYF,medium-sized,.,TRBJ2-4,TRBV4-3
TGTGCCAGTAGTATGTCCGTGATCTACGAGCAGTACTTC,CASSMSVIYEQYF,.,.,TRBJ2-7,TRBV19
TGTGCCAGCAGTTTTGACGCTAGCAATCAGCCCCAGCATTTT,CASSFDASNQPQHF,.,.,TRBJ1-5,TRBV2
TGTGCCAGCAGCCGGGGGCGCGGCTACACCTTC,CASSRGRGYTF,.,.,TRBJ1-2,TRBV3-1
TGTGCCAGCAAAATCGAGGTGGGGGAGCTGTTTTTT,CASKIEVGELFF,.,.,TRBJ2-2,TRBV12-3/TRBV12-4
TGCGCCAGCAGCTTGGGAACGGTTCGCGGGAGGGGAAATGAGCAGTTCTTC,CASSLGTVRGRGNEQFF,.,TRBD2,TRBJ2-1,TRBV5-1
TGTGCCATCAGTGGCCACAATCAGCCCCAGCATTTT,CAISGHNQPQHF,few,.,TRBJ1-5,TRBV10-3
TGTGCCAGCAGCCTAGTGGGGGAGGCGATGGGCAATCAGCCCCAGCATTTT,CASSLVGEAMGNQPQHF,many,.,TRBJ1-5,TRBV4-2
TGTGCCAGCAGCTTAGCGGCGGCAGGCCCCCACGAGCAGTACTTC,CASSLAAAGPHEQYF,.,.,TRBJ2-7,TRBV7-2
TGTGCCAGCAGCTTAATAGGGGGCCGATTGAACACTGAAGCTTTCTTT,CASSLIGGRLNTEAFF,.,TRBD1,TRBJ1-1,TRBV7-3
TGCGCCAGCAGCCAAGGAGGGACTGGCTACACCTTC,CASSQGGTGYTF,many,.,TRBJ1-2,TRBV4-1